The 5 T cell receptor beta chains listed next were all sequenced from one sample in a study of T cells in Graves' hyperthyroidism and ophthalmopathy. TCR beta CDR3 regions were amplified from RNA transcripts. RT-PCR in the first round (using the HTBI primer set) targeted the TCR CDR3. TCRdb re-derived calls from the multiplex PCR reads in MiXCR, one entry per CDR3 protein. Of about 700,000 distinct CDR3 sequences listed, less than 45% were seen once; the top ten hold 6.5% to 9%. The sequenced material came from peripheral blood or thyroid tissue (not recorded which). Every receptor here comes from an adult man with Graves' disease, either hyperthyroidism or ophthalmopathy (not recorded which).

This clonotype was recorded a few times. This chain connects TRBV29-1 to TRBJ2-2; TRBD2 matches 9 bases. Germline CDR1 and CDR2: SQVTM and ANQGSEA. With V trimmed by 4 bases and J by 6 bases, 6 bases remained unmatched. The CDR3 has 14 amino acids. The CDR3 loop is CSVVQREVPGELFF. The CDR3 DNA reads TGCAGCGTTGTTCAGCGGGAGGTTCCCGGGGAGCTGTTTTTT.

This chain connects TRBV7-9 to TRBJ1-1; D gene unclear. V lost 4 bases to trimming and J lost 5 bases, with 14 bases between them. Germline V gives CDR1 SEHNR, CDR2 FQNEAQ (reference sequence). CDR3 length: 14 amino acids. The DNA for the CDR3 is TGTGCCAGCAGCTCCCACTGGCCGGGTACTGAAGCTTTCTTT. Translated: CASSSHWPGTEAFF.

This clonotype was found a few times. The chain links TRBV9 to TRBJ2-7; no reliable D call. Per the germline V gene, CDR1 is SGDLS and CDR2 is YYNGEE. There are 16 residues in the CDR3. V was clipped by 4 bases and J by 8 bases, with 25 bases between them. As DNA, the CDR3 is TGTGCCAGCAGCCAAGTGGTAGTCCGGTCGGTGTCGAAGCAGTACTTC. This gives the protein CASSQVVVRSVSKQYF.

CDR3 residues: CSATSRGGRGTQYF. For the CDR3, the DNA is TGCAGTGCCACCAGTCGAGGGGGGCGTGGGACCCAGTACTTC. The chain links TRBV20-1 to TRBJ2-5; D may correspond to TRBD1 or TRBD2 (6 bases each). CDR1 and CDR2 from the germline V gene are DFQATT and SNEGSKA (reference sequence). The CDR3 sequence is 14 residues long. The V gene lost 6 bases and the J gene lost 7 bases, with 21 bases spanning the gap.

The V gene is TRBV7-2, the J gene TRBJ2-2; TRBD2 might be the D (6 bases). The germline V gene has CDR1 SGHTA and CDR2 FQGNSA. Trimming pared 1 base from V and 0 bases from J, leaving 9 bases between. This CDR3 spans 16 amino acids. The CDR3 is CASSLVSSANTGELFF. The CDR3 DNA follows: TGTGCCAGCAGCTTAGTTTCTAGCGCGAACACCGGGGAGCTGTTTTTT.